This is a list of T cell receptor beta chains from one sample in a study of shared clonotypes between healthy human individuals. TCRdb keeps only in-frame clones here, not all; method: immunoSEQ multiplex PCR. The repertoire has 1.4 million or so clones, approximately 98.5% of them found once; the top ten carry approximately 0.38%. The material sequenced was naive CD4+ T cells sorted from blood. The receptors stem from a man in his thirties or forties in good health. The CDR3 runs from the conserved cysteine through the conserved F or W. Each record gives: J gene, D gene, V gene, clone size, CDR3 DNA, CDR3 protein. A D gene is named only where the DNA matches it firmly. Clone size is not always given. Where it is, it says once, few, many or a class for expanded clones.

TRBJ2-7 | TRBD1 | TRBV28 | - | TGTGCCAGCAGTCCGACAGGGTTGGGATACGAGCAGTACTTC | CASSPTGLGYEQYF
TRBJ2-7 | - | TRBV7-9 | - | TGTGCCAGCAGCTTAGATGGCAGGACGAACGAGCAGTACTTC | CASSLDGRTNEQYF
TRBJ2-1 | TRBD2 | TRBV28 | - | TGTGCCAGCAGTGTAGCCGGGACTAGCGGAGCTTCTAGGCAGTTCTTC | CASSVAGTSGASRQFF
TRBJ1-1 | - | TRBV29-1 | - | TGCAGCGTTGGTCCCCTTAAGGCAGATGAAGCTTTCTTT | CSVGPLKADEAFF
TRBJ2-1 | TRBD2 | TRBV29-1 | - | TGCAGCGCTCAGGCTAGCGGGAGGGATGAGCAGTTCTTC | CSAQASGRDEQFF
TRBJ2-7 | - | TRBV28 | - | TGTGCCAGCACCCCCGGGACGGTCGGCTCCTACGAGCAGTACTTC | CASTPGTVGSYEQYF
TRBJ2-7 | - | TRBV5-1 | - | TGCGCCAGCAGCTTGGGGCCCCAGCTCCTGAACTACGAGCAGTACTTC | CASSLGPQLLNYEQYF
TRBJ2-7 | - | TRBV18 | - | TGTGCCAGCTCACCAACGGGGGGCGATTACGAGCAGTACTTC | CASSPTGGDYEQYF
TRBJ2-7 | - | TRBV28 | - | TGTGCCAGCAGTTTTGGCGACTCAAGCTCCTACGAGCAGTACTTC | CASSFGDSSSYEQYF
TRBJ2-2 | TRBD2 | TRBV7-8 | once | TGTGCCAGCAGCCCCCGAACTAGCGGGAGATGGGCCGGGGAGCTGTTTTTT | CASSPRTSGRWAGELFF
TRBJ2-3 | TRBD2 | TRBV27 | - | TGTGCCAGCAGCCTGCTAGCGGGAGGGGCTCCGAGCACAGATACGCAGTATTTT | CASSLLAGGAPSTDTQYF
TRBJ2-1 | - | TRBV13 | - | TGTGCCAGCATTTCCCTAGGGGGGGATGCCTACAATGAGCAGTTCTTC | CASISLGGDAYNEQFF
TRBJ1-5 | TRBD1 | TRBV27 | - | TGTGCCAGCAGTTCCAGACAGGGCAGTCAGCCCCAGCATTTT | CASSSRQGSQPQHF
TRBJ2-3 | - | TRBV20-1 | - | TGCAGTGCAATTCTAGCAGATACGCAGTATTTT | CSAILADTQYF
TRBJ2-2 | - | TRBV10-3 | - | TGTGCCATCAGTGAGTTATATCCCGGGGAGCTGTTTTTT | CAISELYPGELFF
TRBJ1-1 | - | TRBV11-2 | once | TGTGCCAGCAGCTCCTCGGCAGGAGGGTTCGGTATGAACACTGAAGCTTTCTTT | CASSSSAGGFGMNTEAFF
TRBJ1-1 | TRBD1 | TRBV7-3 | - | TGTGCCAGCAGCCCAGGGGGGAACACTGAAGCTTTCTTT | CASSPGGNTEAFF
TRBJ2-7 | - | TRBV5-1 | - | TGCGCCAGCCTACCTGAGCAGTACTTC | CASLPEQYF
TRBJ1-1 | - | TRBV12-5 | - | TGTGCTAGTGGTTTGGTGCCTGGTTTGGCTTTCTTT | CASGLVPGLAFF
TRBJ1-4 | - | TRBV11-2 | - | TGTGCCAGCAGTTCTACTCCGGGAGGGTGGGAAAAACTGTTTTTT | CASSSTPGGWEKLFF
TRBJ2-7 | TRBD1 | TRBV28 | - | TGTGCCAGCAGGAAGGACAGGGACGCCTACGAGCAGTACTTC | CASRKDRDAYEQYF
TRBJ2-7 | - | TRBV28 | - | TGTGCCAGCAGTCCCGGGCCCTCCTACGAGCAGTACTTC | CASSPGPSYEQYF
TRBJ1-1 | - | TRBV19 | - | TGTGCCAGTACCCGAGGACGGTACACTGAAGCTTTCTTT | CASTRGRYTEAFF
TRBJ2-7 | - | TRBV1 | once | TGCACCAGCAGCCAAGATAGTGGACTAGCGGGAGCTCAAAGATCCTACGAGCAGTACTTC | CTSSQDSGLAGAQRSYEQYF
TRBJ2-7 | TRBD2 | TRBV11-2 | - | TGTGCCAGCAGCCCTGGGGGGACTATGGAGTACTTC | CASSPGGTMEYF
TRBJ2-1 | - | TRBV7-2 | - | TGTGCCAGCAGCTTAGTTGAGGCAGCCCAAACCTACAATGAGCAGTTCTTC | CASSLVEAAQTYNEQFF
TRBJ2-7 | TRBD2 | TRBV29-1 | - | TGCAGCGTTTTGGCTAGCGGGTTCTACGAGCAGTACTTC | CSVLASGFYEQYF
TRBJ2-5 | - | TRBV9 | - | TGTGCCAGCAGCGTAGCATCCGTGCCGGGGGAGACCCAGTACTTC | CASSVASVPGETQYF
TRBJ2-3 | - | TRBV7-3 | - | TGTGCCAGCAGCCCCAGGGACGTTTATACGCAGTATTTT | CASSPRDVYTQYF